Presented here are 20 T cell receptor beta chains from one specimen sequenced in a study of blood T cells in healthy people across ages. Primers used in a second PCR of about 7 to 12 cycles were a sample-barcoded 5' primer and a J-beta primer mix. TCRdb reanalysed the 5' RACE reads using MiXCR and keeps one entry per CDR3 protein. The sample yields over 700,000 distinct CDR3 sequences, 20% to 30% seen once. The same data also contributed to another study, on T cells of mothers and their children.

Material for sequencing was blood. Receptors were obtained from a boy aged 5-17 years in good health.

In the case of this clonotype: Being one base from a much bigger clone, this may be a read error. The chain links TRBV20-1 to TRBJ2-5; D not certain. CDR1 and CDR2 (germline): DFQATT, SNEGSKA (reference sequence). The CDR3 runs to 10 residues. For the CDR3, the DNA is TGCAGTGCTACCGGAGAGACCCACTACTTC. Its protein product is CSATGETHYF.

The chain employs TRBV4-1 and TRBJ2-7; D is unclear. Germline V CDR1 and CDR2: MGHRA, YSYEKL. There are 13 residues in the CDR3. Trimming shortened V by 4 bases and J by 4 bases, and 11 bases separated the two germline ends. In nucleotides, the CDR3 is TGCGCCAGCAGCCCAGGTGACGTTTACGAGCAGTACTTC. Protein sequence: CASSPGDVYEQYF.

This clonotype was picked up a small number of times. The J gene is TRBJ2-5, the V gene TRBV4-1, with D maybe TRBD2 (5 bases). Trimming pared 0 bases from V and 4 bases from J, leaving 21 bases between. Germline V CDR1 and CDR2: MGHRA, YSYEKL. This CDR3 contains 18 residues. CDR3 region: CASSQDTIASYNGETQYF. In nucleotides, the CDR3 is TGCGCCAGCAGCCAAGATACTATTGCTAGCTACAATGGAGAGACCCAGTACTTC.

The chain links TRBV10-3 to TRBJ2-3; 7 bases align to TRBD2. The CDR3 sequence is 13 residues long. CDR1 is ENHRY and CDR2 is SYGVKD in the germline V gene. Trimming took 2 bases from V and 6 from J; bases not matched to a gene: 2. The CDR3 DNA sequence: TGTGCCATCAGTGAGATGGGGGGGGATACGCAGTATTTT. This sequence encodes CAISEMGGDTQYF.

CDR3 residues: CASSPFDTGELFF. DNA for the CDR3: TGCGCCAGCAGCCCGTTTGACACCGGGGAGCTGTTTTTT. V gene TRBV4-1 combines with J gene TRBJ2-2; D ambiguous. The CDR3 has 13 residues. V dropped 4 bases and J dropped 3 bases, with 6 bases sitting between them. CDR1 MGHRA and CDR2 YSYEKL come from the germline V gene.

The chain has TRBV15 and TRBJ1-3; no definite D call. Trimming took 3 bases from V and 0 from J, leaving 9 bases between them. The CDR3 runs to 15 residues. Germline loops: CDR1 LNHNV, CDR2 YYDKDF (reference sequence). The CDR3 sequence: CATSRDRFSGNTIYF. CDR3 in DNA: TGTGCCACCAGCAGGGACCGCTTCTCTGGAAACACCATATATTTT. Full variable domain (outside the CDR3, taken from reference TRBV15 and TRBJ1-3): DAMVIQNPRYQVTQFGKPVTLSCSQTLNHNVMYWYQQKSSQAPKLLFHYYDKDFNNEADTPDNFQSRRPNTSFCFLDIRSPGLGDTAMYLCATSRDRFSGNTIYFGEGSWLTVV.

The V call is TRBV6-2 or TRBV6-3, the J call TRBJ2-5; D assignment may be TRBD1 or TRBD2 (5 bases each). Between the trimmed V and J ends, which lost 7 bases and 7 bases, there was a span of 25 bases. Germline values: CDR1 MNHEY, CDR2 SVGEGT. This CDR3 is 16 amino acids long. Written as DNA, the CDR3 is TGTGCCAGCACCTACGGGGCAGGGTGGTCCTTAGGGACCCAGTACTTC. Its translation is CASTYGAGWSLGTQYF.

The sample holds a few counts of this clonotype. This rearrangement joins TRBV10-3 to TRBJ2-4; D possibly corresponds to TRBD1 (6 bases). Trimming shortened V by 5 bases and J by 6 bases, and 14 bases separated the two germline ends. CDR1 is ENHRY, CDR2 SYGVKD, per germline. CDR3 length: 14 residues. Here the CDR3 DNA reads TGTGCCATCAGTACAGGGATTGGAGGAAACATTCAGTACTTC. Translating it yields CAISTGIGGNIQYF.

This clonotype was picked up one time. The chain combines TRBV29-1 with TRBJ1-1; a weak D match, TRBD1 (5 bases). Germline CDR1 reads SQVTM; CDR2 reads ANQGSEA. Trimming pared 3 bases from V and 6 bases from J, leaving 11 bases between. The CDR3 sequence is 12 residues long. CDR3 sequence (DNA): TGCAGCGTTGAGACCGGGGGATCTGAAGCTTTCTTT. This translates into CSVETGGSEAFF.

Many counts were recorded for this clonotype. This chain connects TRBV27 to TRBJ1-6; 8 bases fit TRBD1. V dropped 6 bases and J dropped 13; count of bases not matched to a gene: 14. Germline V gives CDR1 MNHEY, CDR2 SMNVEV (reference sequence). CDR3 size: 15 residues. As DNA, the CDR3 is TGTGCCAGCAGAAGACAGGGGAGTAATCAGGCGCCCCTCCACTTT. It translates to CASRRQGSNQAPLHF.

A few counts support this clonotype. The DNA of the CDR3 is TGCAGCGTTGAAGGGGCTGACAGGGTAGAAGGGGAGACCCAGTACTTC. The encoded protein is CSVEGADRVEGETQYF. The chain couples TRBV29-1 to TRBJ2-5; 7 nucleotides agree with TRBD1. With 1 base clipped from V and 5 bases from J, the junction kept 13 bases outside the gene matches. The length of the CDR3 is 16 residues. The V gene's germline CDR1 is SQVTM and CDR2 ANQGSEA.

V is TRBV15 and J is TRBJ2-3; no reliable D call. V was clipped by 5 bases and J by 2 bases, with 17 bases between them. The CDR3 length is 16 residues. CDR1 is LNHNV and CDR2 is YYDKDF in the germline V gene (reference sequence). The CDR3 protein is CATSYQPPEATDTQYF. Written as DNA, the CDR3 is TGTGCCACCAGCTACCAACCACCCGAGGCCACAGATACGCAGTATTTT.

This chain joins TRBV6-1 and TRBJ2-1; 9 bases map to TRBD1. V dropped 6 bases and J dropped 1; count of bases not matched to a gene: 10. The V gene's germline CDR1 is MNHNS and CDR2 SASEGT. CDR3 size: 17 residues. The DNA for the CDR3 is TGTGCCAGCAGGCTTACCGGGACAGGGCTTTCCTACAATGAGCAGTTCTTC. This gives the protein CASRLTGTGLSYNEQFF.

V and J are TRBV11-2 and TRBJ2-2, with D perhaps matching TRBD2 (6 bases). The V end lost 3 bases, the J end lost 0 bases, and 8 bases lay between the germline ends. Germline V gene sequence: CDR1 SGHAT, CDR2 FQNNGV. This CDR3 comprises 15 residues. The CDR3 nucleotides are TGTGCCAGCAGCTTTCGCGGGGCGAACACCGGGGAGCTGTTTTTT. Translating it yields CASSFRGANTGELFF. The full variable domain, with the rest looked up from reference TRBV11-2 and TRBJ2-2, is EAGVAQSPRYKIIEKRQSVAFWCNPISGHATLYWYQQILGQGPKLLIQFQNNGVVDDSQLPKDRFSAERLKGVDSTLKIQPAKLEDSAVYLCASSFRGANTGELFFGEGSRLTVL.

The CDR3 DNA is TGTGCCAGCAGCTCTGCACCGGGACTAGGTACGCAGTATTTT. It codes for CASSSAPGLGTQYF. The V and J genes are TRBV7-9 and TRBJ2-3, with 8 bases lining up with TRBD2. J was trimmed by 8 bases and V by 4 bases; bases with no gene match: 8. The CDR3 runs to 14 residues. Germline CDR1 reads SEHNR; CDR2 reads FQNEAQ (reference sequence).

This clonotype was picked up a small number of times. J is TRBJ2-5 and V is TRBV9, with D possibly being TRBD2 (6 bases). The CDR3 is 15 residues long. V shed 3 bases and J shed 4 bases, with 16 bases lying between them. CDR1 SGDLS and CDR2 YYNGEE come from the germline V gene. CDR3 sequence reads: CASSAEDRGSETQYF. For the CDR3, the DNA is TGTGCCAGCAGCGCTGAGGACCGGGGGTCAGAGACCCAGTACTTC.

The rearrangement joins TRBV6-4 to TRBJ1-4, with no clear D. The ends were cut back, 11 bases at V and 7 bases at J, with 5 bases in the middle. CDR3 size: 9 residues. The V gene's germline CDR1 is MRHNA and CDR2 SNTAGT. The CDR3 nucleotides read TGTGCCGTGACTGAAAAACTGTTTTTT. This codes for CAVTEKLFF.

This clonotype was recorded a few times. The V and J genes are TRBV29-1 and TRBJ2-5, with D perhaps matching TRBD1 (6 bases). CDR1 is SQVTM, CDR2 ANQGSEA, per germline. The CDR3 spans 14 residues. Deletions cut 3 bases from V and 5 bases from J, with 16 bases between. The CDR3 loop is CSVEKSPGEETQYF. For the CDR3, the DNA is TGCAGCGTTGAGAAAAGTCCAGGGGAGGAGACCCAGTACTTC.

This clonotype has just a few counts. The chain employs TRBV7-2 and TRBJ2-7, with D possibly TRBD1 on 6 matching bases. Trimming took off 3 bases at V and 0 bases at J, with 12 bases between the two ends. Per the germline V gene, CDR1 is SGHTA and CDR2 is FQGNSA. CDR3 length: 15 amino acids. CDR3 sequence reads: CASSFGPGVSYEQYF. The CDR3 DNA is TGTGCCAGCAGCTTTGGTCCAGGGGTCTCCTACGAGCAGTACTTC.

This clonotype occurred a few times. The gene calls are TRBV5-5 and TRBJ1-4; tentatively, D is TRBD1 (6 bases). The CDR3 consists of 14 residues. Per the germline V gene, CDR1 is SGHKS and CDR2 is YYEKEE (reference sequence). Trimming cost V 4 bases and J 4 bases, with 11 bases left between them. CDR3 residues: CASSGGQLNEKLFF. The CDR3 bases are TGTGCCAGCAGCGGAGGACAGCTTAATGAAAAACTGTTTTTT. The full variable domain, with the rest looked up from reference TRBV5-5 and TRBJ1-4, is DAGVTQSPTHLIKTRGQQVTLRCSPISGHKSVSWYQQVLGQGPQFIFQYYEKEERGRGNFPDRFSARQFPNYSSELNVNALLLGDSALYLCASSGGQLNEKLFFGSGTQLSVL.